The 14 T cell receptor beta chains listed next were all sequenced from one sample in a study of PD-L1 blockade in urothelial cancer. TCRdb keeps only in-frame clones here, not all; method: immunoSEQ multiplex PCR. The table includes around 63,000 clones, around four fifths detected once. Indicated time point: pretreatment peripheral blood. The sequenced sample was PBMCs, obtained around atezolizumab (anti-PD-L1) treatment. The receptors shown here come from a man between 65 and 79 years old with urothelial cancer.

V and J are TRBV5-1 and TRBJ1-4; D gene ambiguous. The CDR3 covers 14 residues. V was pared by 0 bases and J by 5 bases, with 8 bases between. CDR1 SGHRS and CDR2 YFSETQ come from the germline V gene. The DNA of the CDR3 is TGCGCCAGCAGCTTGGAGAGGGCGAATGAAAAACTGTTTTTT. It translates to CASSLERANEKLFF.

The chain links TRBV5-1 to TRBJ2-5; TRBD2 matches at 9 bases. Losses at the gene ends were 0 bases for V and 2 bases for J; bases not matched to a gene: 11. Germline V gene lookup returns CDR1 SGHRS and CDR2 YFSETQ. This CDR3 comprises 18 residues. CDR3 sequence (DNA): TGCGCCAGCAGCTTGGGTCGAGCGGGAGGATTAATTCAAGAGACCCAGTACTTC. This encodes CASSLGRAGGLIQETQYF.

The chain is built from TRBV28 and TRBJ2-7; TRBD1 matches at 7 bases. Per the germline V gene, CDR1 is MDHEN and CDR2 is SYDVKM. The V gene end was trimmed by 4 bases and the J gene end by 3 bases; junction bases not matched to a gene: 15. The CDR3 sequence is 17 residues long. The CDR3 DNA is TGTGCCAGCAGTTCAGTAGGGGGCCGGTCTCCTAGCTACGAGCAGTACTTC. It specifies CASSSVGGRSPSYEQYF.

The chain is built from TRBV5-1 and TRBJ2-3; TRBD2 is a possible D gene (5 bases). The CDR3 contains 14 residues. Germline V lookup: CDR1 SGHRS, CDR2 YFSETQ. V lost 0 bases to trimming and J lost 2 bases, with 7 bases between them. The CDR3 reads CASSLGTDTDTQYF. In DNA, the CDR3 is TGCGCCAGCAGCTTGGGGACTGACACAGATACGCAGTATTTT.

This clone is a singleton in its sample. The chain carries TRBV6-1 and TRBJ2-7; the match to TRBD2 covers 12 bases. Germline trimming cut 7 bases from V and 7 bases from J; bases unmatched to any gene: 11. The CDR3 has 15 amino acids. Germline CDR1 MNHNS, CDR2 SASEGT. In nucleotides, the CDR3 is TGTGCCAGCAATCAGACTAGCGGGAGTTCGAATGAGCAGTACTTC. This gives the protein CASNQTSGSSNEQYF.

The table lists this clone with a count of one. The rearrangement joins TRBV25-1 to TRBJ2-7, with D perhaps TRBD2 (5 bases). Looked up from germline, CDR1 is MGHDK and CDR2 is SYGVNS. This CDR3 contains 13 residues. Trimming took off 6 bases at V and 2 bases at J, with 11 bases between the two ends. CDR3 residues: CASRRAGTYEQYF. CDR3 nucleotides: TGTGCCAGCAGGCGGGCAGGAACCTACGAGCAGTACTTC.

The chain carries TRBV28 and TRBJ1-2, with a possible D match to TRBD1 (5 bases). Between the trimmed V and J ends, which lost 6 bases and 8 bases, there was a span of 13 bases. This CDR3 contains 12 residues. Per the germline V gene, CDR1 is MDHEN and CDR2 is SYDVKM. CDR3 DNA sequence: TGTGCCAGCAGAATCGGGGGAGGGGGCTACACCTTC. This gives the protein CASRIGGGGYTF.

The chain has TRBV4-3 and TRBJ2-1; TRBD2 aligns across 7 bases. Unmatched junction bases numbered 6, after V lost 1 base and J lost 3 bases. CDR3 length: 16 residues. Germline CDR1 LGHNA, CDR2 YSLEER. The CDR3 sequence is CASSQGIGGSYNEQFF. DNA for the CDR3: TGCGCCAGCAGCCAAGGGATCGGGGGGAGCTACAATGAGCAGTTCTTC.

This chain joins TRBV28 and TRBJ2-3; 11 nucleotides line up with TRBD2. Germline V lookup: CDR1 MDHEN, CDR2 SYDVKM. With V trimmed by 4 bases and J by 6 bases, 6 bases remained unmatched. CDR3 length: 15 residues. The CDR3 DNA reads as TGTGCCAGCAGTTCTTTAGCGGGAGGGCCGGATACGCAGTATTTT. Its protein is CASSSLAGGPDTQYF.

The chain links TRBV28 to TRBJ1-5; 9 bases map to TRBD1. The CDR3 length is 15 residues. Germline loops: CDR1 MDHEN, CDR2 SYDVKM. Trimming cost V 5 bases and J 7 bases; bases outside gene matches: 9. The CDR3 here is CASSPRGQGRQPQHF. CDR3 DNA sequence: TGTGCCAGCAGTCCCCGGGGACAGGGAAGACAGCCCCAGCATTTT.

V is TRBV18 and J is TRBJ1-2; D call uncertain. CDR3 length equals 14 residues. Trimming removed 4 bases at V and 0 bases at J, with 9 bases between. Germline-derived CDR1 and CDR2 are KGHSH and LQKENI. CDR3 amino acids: CASSLTAANYGYTF. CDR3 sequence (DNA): TGTGCCAGCTCACTTACAGCTGCTAACTATGGCTACACCTTC.

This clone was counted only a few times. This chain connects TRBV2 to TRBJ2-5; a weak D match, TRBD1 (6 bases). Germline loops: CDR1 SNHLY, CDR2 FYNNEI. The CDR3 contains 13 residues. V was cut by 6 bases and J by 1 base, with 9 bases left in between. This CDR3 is CASRNRVQETQYF. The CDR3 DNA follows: TGTGCCAGCAGAAACAGGGTCCAAGAGACCCAGTACTTC.

The CDR3 nucleotides read TGTGCCAGCAGCTCCGGGACTAGCCAAGAGACCCAGTACTTC. Its translation: CASSSGTSQETQYF. V and J are TRBV11-1 and TRBJ2-5; TRBD2 agrees at 8 bases. V shed 4 bases, J shed 1 base, and the junction held 2 bases outside the gene matches. CDR1 SGHAT and CDR2 FQDESV come from the germline V gene (reference sequence). This CDR3 has 14 amino acids.

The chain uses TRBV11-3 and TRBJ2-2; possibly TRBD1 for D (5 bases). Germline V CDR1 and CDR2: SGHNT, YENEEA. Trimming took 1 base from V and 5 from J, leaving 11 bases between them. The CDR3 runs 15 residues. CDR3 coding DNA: TGTGCCAGCAGCTTAGGCAGGGCTAATACCGGGGAGCTGTTTTTT. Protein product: CASSLGRANTGELFF.